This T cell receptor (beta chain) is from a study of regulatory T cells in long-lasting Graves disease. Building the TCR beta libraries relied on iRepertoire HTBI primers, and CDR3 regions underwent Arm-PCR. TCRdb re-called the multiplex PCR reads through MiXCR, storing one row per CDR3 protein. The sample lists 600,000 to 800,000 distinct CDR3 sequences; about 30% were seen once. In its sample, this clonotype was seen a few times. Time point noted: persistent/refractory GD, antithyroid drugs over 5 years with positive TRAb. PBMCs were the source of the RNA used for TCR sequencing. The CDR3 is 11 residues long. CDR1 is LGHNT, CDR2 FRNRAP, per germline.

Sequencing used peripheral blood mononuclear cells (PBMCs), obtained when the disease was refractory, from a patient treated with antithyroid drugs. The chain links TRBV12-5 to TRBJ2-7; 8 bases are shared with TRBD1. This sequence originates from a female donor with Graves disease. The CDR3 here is CARLRGREQYF. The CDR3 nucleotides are TGTGCCCGTCTCAGGGGGCGAGAGCAGTACTTC.